This T cell receptor beta chain was sequenced during a study of molecular identifiers for immune sequencing clone quantification. About the research overall: Replicate RNA came from about 19,000 or 110,000 naive CD8 cells and was split five ways, and four parts were sequenced. Study-level findings and limits: Over 99% of effector molecules, but under 1% in naive cells, were held by clones with more than 20 RNA copies. Single-cell amounts of spiked Jurkat TCR RNA were reportedly detectable among about 960,000 naive cells.

CDR3 length: 17 residues. The germline CDR1 and CDR2 sequences are SGHTA and FQGNSA. Trimming cost V 5 bases and J 4 bases, with 22 bases left between them. This clonotype was counted only a few times. Antigen: not known. TCRdb re-derived calls from the PCR reads in MiXCR, one entry per CDR3 protein. The sample records about 630,000 distinct CDR3 sequences, roughly 23% being singletons. The V call is TRBV7-2, the J call TRBJ2-3; D might be TRBD2 (7 bases). The clonotype was recovered from a human donor in good health. Some libraries in this study had Jurkat cell RNA spiked in. Material for sequencing was naive CD8+ T cells from blood, with Jurkat cell RNA spiked in. Subset noted: FACS-sorted CD8+CD4-CCR7+CD45RA+ naive T cells. The CDR3 nucleotides are TGTGCCAGCAGCACCCCCGGGGTGGGAGGGGGTGCAGATACGCAGTATTTT. Amino acid sequence: CASSTPGVGGGADTQYF.